This T cell receptor (beta chain) emerged from a study of post-analysis software for immune sequencing data (dated by TCRdb to between 2014 and 2017). Broadly, across the study: The recorded disease courses included relapsing-remitting, secondary progressive and progressive-relapsing multiple sclerosis, and some patients had no subtype annotation. A subset of samples was prepared in parallel using single-end sample barcoding, then pooled and co-amplified after Illumina adapter ligation. The patient repertoires were set against 10 to 11 previously published healthy control repertoires from donors whose ages ranged from roughly 6 to 27 years.

In regard to this clonotype: It lacks a known antigen. Nothing much larger sits one base from this clone, and base qualities are not available.

Counted from cysteine to phenylalanine, this CDR3 has 14 amino acids. Here the CDR3 DNA is all that survives: 42 bases in frame from base 1. The germline V and J ends show losses of 4 bases and 4 bases respectively, and no gene match explains 3 bases of the junction. General conclusions and limits of the study: Significantly lower normalized Chao1 diversity was found in multiple sclerosis patients than in controls, suggesting substantial peripheral T-cell clonal expansion. The control group was slightly older than the multiple sclerosis patient group. Strong co-clustering of samples prepared in the same batch was shown by direct clustering with F measure, prompting a batch-effect correction. Patients showed significantly higher frequencies than controls for a handful of TRBV segments, among them TRBV5-6, TRBV5-1 and TRBV20-1.

Receptors were amplified or captured by PCR. The reads were generated on an Illumina HiSeq 2500. To reduce PCR and sequencing biases, unique molecular identifiers were built into the TCR beta cDNA libraries. Roughly 500,000 cDNA molecules were obtained for every 1 to 10 million input T cells, so each molecule roughly corresponded to one T cell. The same protocol used for the earlier healthy control dataset was applied to prepare and sequence the patient libraries. Samples belonging to the same batch were prepared together, multiplexed and sequenced on a shared HiSeq lane. On the authors' methods: Raw barcoded reads were processed with MIGEC, discarding single-read molecular identifier groups before consensus assembly and CDR3 extraction. Clonotype tables were post-analysed with VDJtools, normalizing diversity by down-sampling all datasets to the smallest sample size. To correct batch-related cross-sample contamination, repertoire overlap clustering matched CDR3 amino acid sequences but not nucleotide sequences. Using fastp at Q25 and MiXCR, TCRdb reprocessed the public reads and kept productive beta chains. Rows with a matching CDR3 protein are joined into one entry that keeps the most common DNA and genes. TCRdb, rather than the study authors, made the V and J calls. This sample lists 740,000 or so distinct CDR3 sequences; 53% were detected once. The ten largest clones take up over 4% of the sample.

To demonstrate the VDJtools post-analysis software, the study profiled TCR beta repertoires from the peripheral blood of 10 to 15 young patients with multiple sclerosis. Multiple sclerosis patients were children and adolescents aged 6 to 15 years. The V and J segments used are TRBV12-3 or TRBV12-4 and TRBJ2-2; 7 central nucleotides agree with TRBD2. Sequencing was performed on blood. The receptor was isolated from a girl under 18 with multiple sclerosis. The CDR3 region has the sequence CASSYLAVTGELFF. The base sequence is TGTGCCAGCAGTTACCTAGCGGTCACCGGGGAGCTGTTTTTT.